The clone carrying this T cell receptor beta chain was recorded once. No antigen is known for it. The sample originates from a study of CD8 T cells in Susac syndrome. Study-level points and caveats: Individuals included in the TCR sequencing and HLA analysis were acknowledged by the study to be relatively few in number.

CDR3 length equals 15 residues. Trimming stripped 6 bases from V and 2 bases from J, with 17 bases between. Germline CDR1 reads DFQATT; CDR2 reads SNEGSKA (reference sequence). With random hexamers, roughly 0.5 to 1 ug RNA was reverse transcribed. Amplification of TCR beta CDR3 used immunoSEQ multiplex PCR across 54 Vbeta and 13 Jbeta. TCRdb called the immunoSEQ multiplex PCR reads again in MiXCR, with one record for every CDR3 protein. The data show some 450,000 distinct CDR3 sequences, with 85% to 90% seen just once and more than 0.09% held by the top ten. Blood CD8+ and CD4+ T cells underwent high-throughput TCR beta sequencing. The patients who served as multiple sclerosis controls were treatment-naive and had stable or active relapsing-remitting disease that fulfilled the revised McDonald criteria.

The clonotype originates from a human donor with multiple sclerosis. The sample taken for sequencing was CD8+ T cells from PBMCs. The V and J genes are TRBV20-1 and TRBJ1-3; maybe TRBD1 (6 bases). The CDR3 region is CSAPTQGLAGNTIYF. The CDR3 coding sequence is TGCAGTGCCCCCACCCAGGGGCTAGCTGGAAACACCATATATTTT.